The rows below give T cell receptor beta chains drawn from one sample of a study of CD8 T cells in ankylosing spondylitis. TCRdb re-analysed the 5' RACE reads in MiXCR, keeping a single row per CDR3 protein. The data hold almost 45,000 distinct CDR3 sequences, with more than 9.5% observed a single time. Sequenced: blood, either unsorted or a sorted T cell fraction (not recorded which). The receptor source for this set is a male donor with ankylosing spondylitis or in good health (not recorded which). Each CDR3 is given with its conserved first and last residue. The order of the fields is D gene, clone size, V gene, J gene, CDR3 protein, CDR3 DNA. D genes are given only for firm matches. A clone size is listed for some rows: how often the clone was seen (once, few, many), or a class if it is expanded.

D gene: TRBD2; clone size: many; V gene: TRBV5-1; J gene: TRBJ2-1; CDR3 protein: CASSTASGGSYNEQFF; CDR3 DNA: TGCGCCAGCAGCACCGCTAGCGGGGGCTCCTACAATGAGCAGTTCTTC
D gene: NA; clone size: many; V gene: TRBV7-6; J gene: TRBJ1-5; CDR3 protein: CASSSGGALQPQHF; CDR3 DNA: TGTGCCAGCAGCTCCGGGGGCGCCTTGCAGCCCCAGCATTTT
D gene: NA; clone size: few; V gene: TRBV7-2; J gene: TRBJ1-2; CDR3 protein: CASSLRGGRSDNYGYTF; CDR3 DNA: TGTGCCAGCAGCTTACGAGGAGGACGATCAGATAACTATGGCTACACCTTC
D gene: NA; clone size: NA; V gene: TRBV7-2; J gene: TRBJ1-1; CDR3 protein: CASSQRGGTNTEAFF; CDR3 DNA: TGTGCCAGCAGCCAAAGGGGTGGGACCAACACTGAAGCTTTCTTT
D gene: TRBD2; clone size: NA; V gene: TRBV14; J gene: TRBJ2-5; CDR3 protein: CASAGLAGQETQYF; CDR3 DNA: TGTGCCAGCGCGGGACTAGCGGGACAAGAGACCCAGTACTTC
D gene: NA; clone size: many; V gene: TRBV15; J gene: TRBJ2-5; CDR3 protein: CATSRDLVGQETQYF; CDR3 DNA: TGTGCCACCAGCAGAGATTTAGTAGGACAAGAGACCCAGTACTTC
D gene: NA; clone size: many; V gene: TRBV2; J gene: TRBJ2-3; CDR3 protein: CASEGRRSYTQYF; CDR3 DNA: TGTGCCAGCGAGGGACGGCGATCCTATACGCAGTATTTT
D gene: TRBD1; clone size: many; V gene: TRBV2; J gene: TRBJ2-7; CDR3 protein: CASRGQGSEQYF; CDR3 DNA: TGTGCCAGCAGAGGACAGGGGTCCGAGCAGTACTTC
D gene: NA; clone size: many; V gene: TRBV5-1; J gene: TRBJ2-1; CDR3 protein: CASSLFLYEQFF; CDR3 DNA: TGCGCCAGCAGCCTTTTTTTGTATGAGCAGTTCTTC
D gene: TRBD1; clone size: medium-sized; V gene: TRBV12-3/TRBV12-4; J gene: TRBJ1-1; CDR3 protein: CASSSQLGQGRTEAFF; CDR3 DNA: TGTGCCAGCAGTTCCCAACTGGGACAGGGGAGAACTGAAGCTTTCTTT
D gene: NA; clone size: many; V gene: TRBV20-1; J gene: TRBJ2-3; CDR3 protein: CSARTSTDTQYF; CDR3 DNA: TGCAGTGCTAGGACTAGCACAGATACGCAGTATTTT
D gene: TRBD1; clone size: many; V gene: TRBV9; J gene: TRBJ2-5; CDR3 protein: CASSVRTGAQETQYF; CDR3 DNA: TGTGCCAGCAGCGTGAGGACAGGGGCCCAAGAGACCCAGTACTTC
D gene: NA; clone size: once; V gene: TRBV5-1; J gene: TRBJ1-2; CDR3 protein: CASSRSAGNYGYTF; CDR3 DNA: TGCGCCAGCAGCCGCAGTGCAGGGAACTATGGCTACACCTTC
D gene: NA; clone size: many; V gene: TRBV7-6; J gene: TRBJ1-6; CDR3 protein: CASSQNQDSPLHF; CDR3 DNA: TGTGCCAGCAGCCAAAATCAGGATTCACCCCTCCACTTT
D gene: NA; clone size: many; V gene: TRBV29-1; J gene: TRBJ2-7; CDR3 protein: CSVERGPTPREQYF; CDR3 DNA: TGCAGCGTTGAACGGGGCCCAACTCCCCGCGAGCAGTACTTC
D gene: TRBD1; clone size: NA; V gene: TRBV15; J gene: TRBJ1-4; CDR3 protein: CTTSRDRGPEKLFF; CDR3 DNA: TGTACCACCAGCAGAGACAGGGGGCCTGAAAAACTGTTTTTT
D gene: TRBD2; clone size: many; V gene: TRBV12-3/TRBV12-4; J gene: TRBJ2-5; CDR3 protein: CASSPRTRGETQYF; CDR3 DNA: TGTGCCAGCAGTCCACGGACTAGAGGAGAGACCCAGTACTTC
D gene: NA; clone size: many; V gene: TRBV18; J gene: TRBJ2-7; CDR3 protein: CASSPDRDSYEQYF; CDR3 DNA: TGTGCCAGCTCACCGGACAGAGACTCCTACGAGCAGTACTTC
D gene: NA; clone size: few; V gene: TRBV28; J gene: TRBJ2-3; CDR3 protein: CASNGGGTVTQYF; CDR3 DNA: TGTGCCAGCAACGGAGGTGGCACAGTTACGCAGTATTTT
D gene: NA; clone size: NA; V gene: TRBV28; J gene: TRBJ2-7; CDR3 protein: CVSSPDRQHYEQYF; CDR3 DNA: TGTGTCAGCAGTCCCGACAGGCAGCACTACGAGCAGTACTTC
D gene: NA; clone size: many; V gene: TRBV9; J gene: TRBJ2-2; CDR3 protein: CASSVADGNTGELFF; CDR3 DNA: TGTGCCAGCAGCGTGGCAGACGGGAACACCGGGGAGCTGTTTTTT
D gene: NA; clone size: many; V gene: TRBV10-3; J gene: TRBJ2-1; CDR3 protein: CANGQGGVYEQFF; CDR3 DNA: TGTGCCAACGGACAGGGAGGGGTGTATGAGCAGTTCTTC
D gene: NA; clone size: NA; V gene: TRBV5-4; J gene: TRBJ2-3; CDR3 protein: CASSSTISLWGPPTDTQYF; CDR3 DNA: TGTGCCAGCAGCTCCACAATATCCCTTTGGGGGCCCCCCACAGATACGCAGTATTTT
D gene: NA; clone size: many; V gene: TRBV20-1; J gene: TRBJ2-7; CDR3 protein: CSADGNLYEQYF; CDR3 DNA: TGCAGTGCTGACGGGAACCTCTACGAGCAGTACTTC
D gene: TRBD1; clone size: NA; V gene: TRBV7-9; J gene: TRBJ2-3; CDR3 protein: CASSGRDRAFPDTQYF; CDR3 DNA: TGTGCCAGCAGCGGCCGGGACAGGGCTTTTCCAGATACGCAGTATTTT
D gene: TRBD1; clone size: few; V gene: TRBV7-8; J gene: TRBJ1-1; CDR3 protein: CASSRFGTGGNTEAFF; CDR3 DNA: TGTGCCAGCAGCCGTTTCGGGACAGGTGGGAACACTGAAGCTTTCTTT
D gene: NA; clone size: few; V gene: TRBV7-2; J gene: TRBJ1-6; CDR3 protein: CASSPTGSSYNSPLHF; CDR3 DNA: TGTGCCAGCAGTCCAACAGGGAGCTCCTATAATTCACCCCTCCACTTT
D gene: NA; clone size: many; V gene: TRBV24-1; J gene: TRBJ2-2; CDR3 protein: CATSGANTGELFF; CDR3 DNA: TGTGCCACCAGTGGGGCGAACACCGGGGAGCTGTTTTTT
D gene: NA; clone size: many; V gene: TRBV4-2; J gene: TRBJ1-2; CDR3 protein: CASSQDLGTGTYGYTF; CDR3 DNA: TGTGCCAGCAGCCAAGACCTAGGGACCGGAACTTATGGCTACACCTTC
D gene: NA; clone size: few; V gene: TRBV18; J gene: TRBJ1-2; CDR3 protein: CASSRQANYGYTF; CDR3 DNA: TGTGCCAGCTCACGACAGGCTAACTATGGCTACACCTTC
D gene: TRBD2; clone size: many; V gene: TRBV20-1; J gene: TRBJ2-1; CDR3 protein: CSAPGPSGGAGYNEQFF; CDR3 DNA: TGCAGTGCTCCCGGGCCTAGCGGGGGGGCTGGCTACAATGAGCAGTTCTTC
D gene: NA; clone size: many; V gene: TRBV20-1; J gene: TRBJ2-5; CDR3 protein: CSAYDLRGVGETQYF; CDR3 DNA: TGCAGTGCTTACGACTTGCGGGGCGTCGGAGAGACCCAGTACTTC
D gene: NA; clone size: few; V gene: TRBV4-2; J gene: TRBJ1-5; CDR3 protein: CASSRSGQPQHF; CDR3 DNA: TGTGCCAGCAGCCGAAGTGGTCAGCCCCAGCATTTT
D gene: NA; clone size: many; V gene: TRBV15; J gene: TRBJ2-3; CDR3 protein: CATSRDFRGSDTQYF; CDR3 DNA: TGTGCCACCAGCAGAGATTTTAGGGGCTCAGATACGCAGTATTTT
D gene: NA; clone size: many; V gene: TRBV5-6; J gene: TRBJ2-3; CDR3 protein: CASSSGLDTQYF; CDR3 DNA: TGTGCCAGCAGCTCCGGTTTGGATACGCAGTATTTT
D gene: NA; clone size: few; V gene: TRBV7-8; J gene: TRBJ1-5; CDR3 protein: CASSPGGSGNQPQHF; CDR3 DNA: TGTGCCAGCAGCCCCGGGGGGTCGGGCAATCAGCCCCAGCATTTT
D gene: NA; clone size: many; V gene: TRBV6-5; J gene: TRBJ1-1; CDR3 protein: CASSPGTREAFF; CDR3 DNA: TGTGCCAGCAGTCCCGGGACAAGGGAAGCTTTCTTT
D gene: NA; clone size: NA; V gene: TRBV27; J gene: TRBJ2-1; CDR3 protein: CASSLNYRNEQFF; CDR3 DNA: TGTGCCAGCAGTTTAAACTATCGGAATGAGCAGTTCTTC
D gene: TRBD2; clone size: few; V gene: TRBV5-1; J gene: TRBJ2-1; CDR3 protein: CASRLAGDNEQFF; CDR3 DNA: TGCGCCAGCAGACTAGCGGGGGACAATGAGCAGTTCTTC
D gene: NA; clone size: many; V gene: TRBV5-1; J gene: TRBJ2-5; CDR3 protein: CASSPFDPQETQYF; CDR3 DNA: TGCGCCAGCAGCCCGTTTGACCCACAAGAGACCCAGTACTTC
D gene: TRBD1; clone size: few; V gene: TRBV12-3/TRBV12-4; J gene: TRBJ1-2; CDR3 protein: CASTDRAYGYTF; CDR3 DNA: TGTGCCAGCACCGACAGGGCTTATGGCTACACCTTC
D gene: TRBD1; clone size: many; V gene: TRBV5-1; J gene: TRBJ2-7; CDR3 protein: CASSQIPGTGNEQYF; CDR3 DNA: TGCGCCAGCAGCCAGATACCCGGGACAGGGAACGAGCAGTACTTC
D gene: TRBD1; clone size: many; V gene: TRBV6-1; J gene: TRBJ1-5; CDR3 protein: CASRRDRGPQPQHF; CDR3 DNA: TGTGCCAGCAGAAGGGACAGGGGCCCCCAGCCCCAGCATTTT
D gene: NA; clone size: NA; V gene: TRBV2; J gene: TRBJ2-3; CDR3 protein: CASTEQGDTQYF; CDR3 DNA: TGTGCCAGCACAGAACAGGGAGATACGCAGTATTTT
D gene: TRBD1; clone size: many; V gene: TRBV10-3; J gene: TRBJ2-1; CDR3 protein: CAILDRGNEQFF; CDR3 DNA: TGTGCCATACTCGACAGGGGGAATGAGCAGTTCTTC
D gene: NA; clone size: NA; V gene: TRBV12-3/TRBV12-4; J gene: TRBJ2-6; CDR3 protein: CASSSRMDSGANVLTF; CDR3 DNA: TGTGCCAGCAGTTCCCGGATGGACTCTGGGGCCAACGTCCTGACTTTC
D gene: NA; clone size: NA; V gene: TRBV7-2; J gene: TRBJ1-1; CDR3 protein: CASSRTLTDRTEAFF; CDR3 DNA: TGTGCCAGCAGCCGTACCCTAACAGATCGGACTGAAGCTTTCTTT
D gene: NA; clone size: few; V gene: TRBV7-2; J gene: TRBJ2-7; CDR3 protein: CASSLRQNYYEQYF; CDR3 DNA: TGTGCCAGCAGCTTAAGGCAGAACTATTACGAGCAGTACTTC
D gene: TRBD1; clone size: NA; V gene: TRBV7-9; J gene: TRBJ1-3; CDR3 protein: CASSFSGTGGFGNTIYF; CDR3 DNA: TGTGCCAGCAGCTTTTCTGGGACAGGGGGCTTTGGAAACACCATATATTTT